A single count supports the clone carrying this T cell receptor beta chain. The antigen is undetermined. These data come from a study of T cell clonotyping in hematopoietic cell transplantation. Only in-frame clones appear in the TCRdb table, and some are missing; sequencing was by immunoSEQ multiplex PCR. The repertoire holds 7,000 to 10,000 clones, with about 69% as singletons. Study outcomes and limitations: Without cell sorting, CD4 versus CD8 contributions remain unresolved. Graft donor and pretransplant recipient Inverse Simpson Index values predicted broader posttransplant TCR diversity.

Germline loops: CDR1 LNHDA, CDR2 SQIVND (reference sequence). This CDR3 has 14 amino acids. The V gene end was trimmed by 5 bases and the J gene end by 4 bases; junction bases not matched to a gene: 6. Material: peripheral blood mononuclear cells, obtained 100 days after allogeneic stem cell transplant. This sequence joins TRBV19 and TRBJ2-5, with TRBD1 identical over 8 bases. The sequence was obtained from a male patient aged 60 to 75 who had an allogeneic stem cell transplant from an unrelated donor, so the T cells may come from the graft donor. Some clones in this sample may be carry-over from other donors' samples. The CDR3 bases are TGTGCCAGTAGTGTCGCAGGGGGCACAGAGACCCAGTACTTC. Amino acids: CASSVAGGTETQYF.